This entry features one TCR beta chain sequence. Its antigen is unknown. The data were taken from a study of STAT3 mutations in large granular lymphocyte leukemia. About the study: Among longitudinally sequenced T-LGLL patients, roughly half had canonical activating STAT3 mutations detected.

The CDR3 spans 11 residues. Germline CDR1 and CDR2: DFQATT and SNEGSKA (reference sequence). With 5 bases removed from V and 3 bases from J, the gap between germline ends came to 7 bases. General study points: Every T-cell large granular lymphocyte leukemia patient had at least one immunodominant TCR beta clonotype. After therapy, about 35% of the 18 patients switched clonotypes, all new clones STAT3 wild type. In several patients, dominant TCR clone burden exceeded STAT3 mutant burden, suggesting STAT3 mutation arose secondarily.

This table comes from immunoSEQ multiplex PCR, and its TCRdb copy is limited to in-frame clones, with some not included. The sample includes 5,000 or so clones, about half of them seen just once. The material sequenced was peripheral blood mononuclear cells. The TCR was taken from a man between 60 and 70 years old with T-cell large granular lymphocyte leukemia. Some clones in this sample may be carry-over from other donors' samples. The chain uses TRBV20-1 and TRBJ2-5; D unresolved. The CDR3 reads CSAGFKETQYF. The CDR3 DNA reads TGCAGTGCTGGATTCAAAGAGACCCAGTACTTC.